This T cell receptor (beta chain) originates from a study of T cell responses to AZD1222 COVID-19 vaccine. Trimming removed 1 base at V and 7 bases at J, with 14 bases between. The CDR3 is 15 amino acids. The germline CDR1 and CDR2 sequences are MNHEY and SVGEGT. Profiling relied on immunoSEQ multiplex PCR, and the TCRdb table lists in-frame clones only, not all of them. In the table there are some 100,000 clones, about 90% of which are singletons. The material sequenced was peripheral blood, taken 28 days after the second AZD1222 dose. This clonotype was sampled from an adult who received the AZD1222 COVID-19 vaccine. This chain joins TRBV6-2 or TRBV6-3 and TRBJ1-5; no clear D. CDR3 in amino acids: CASSYYATGGQPQHF. CDR3 in DNA: TGTGCCAGCAGTTACTACGCCACGGGCGGGCAGCCCCAGCATTTT.